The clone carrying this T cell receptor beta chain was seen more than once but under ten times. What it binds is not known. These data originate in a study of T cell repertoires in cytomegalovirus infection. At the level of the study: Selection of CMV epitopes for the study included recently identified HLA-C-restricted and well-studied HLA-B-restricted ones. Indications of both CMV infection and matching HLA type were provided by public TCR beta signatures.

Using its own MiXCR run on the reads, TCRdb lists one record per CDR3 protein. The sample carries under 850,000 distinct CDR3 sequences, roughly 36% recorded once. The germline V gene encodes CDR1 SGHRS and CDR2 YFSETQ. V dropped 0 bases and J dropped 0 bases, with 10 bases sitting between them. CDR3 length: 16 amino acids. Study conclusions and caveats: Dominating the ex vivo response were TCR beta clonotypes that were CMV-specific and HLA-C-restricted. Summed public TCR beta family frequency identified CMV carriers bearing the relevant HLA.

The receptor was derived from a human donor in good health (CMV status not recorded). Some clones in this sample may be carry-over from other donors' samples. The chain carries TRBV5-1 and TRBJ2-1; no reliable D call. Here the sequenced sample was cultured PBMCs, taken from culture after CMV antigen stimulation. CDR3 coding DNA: TGCGCCAGCAGCTTGGGGCCGGTAAGCTCCTACAATGAGCAGTTCTTC. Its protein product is CASSLGPVSSYNEQFF. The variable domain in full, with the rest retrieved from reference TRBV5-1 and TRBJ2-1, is KAGVTQTPRYLIKTRGQQVTLSCSPISGHRSVSWYQQTPGQGLQFLFEYFSETQRNKGNFPGRFSGRQFSNSRSEMNVSTLELGDSALYLCASSLGPVSSYNEQFFGPGTRLTVL.